The 19 T cell receptor beta chains below were found in one sample sequenced in a study of blood T cells in healthy people across ages (dated by TCRdb to about 2015). Libraries were constructed by 5' RACE. TCRdb lists the instrument as Illumina HiSeq 2500. A second 7 to 11 cycle PCR used a sample-barcoded 5' primer and a J-beta primer mix. The public reads were reprocessed in TCRdb via fastp at Q25 and MiXCR, keeping in-frame beta chains. Rows are unified per CDR3 protein, each entry keeping the most common DNA and genes. The sample data list roughly 1,700,000 distinct CDR3 sequences, and about 30% of these were observed just once. The ten top clones hold roughly 8% of the sample. The source material was blood. These receptors all come from a woman aged 30 to 39 in good health.

To note about this clonotype: A single base separates this from a much larger clone, so it may be a read error. The rearrangement joins TRBV27 to TRBJ2-7, with D tentatively TRBD2 (6 bases). Germline CDR1 is MNHEY and CDR2 is SMNVEV (reference sequence). Trimming took off 7 bases at V and 10 bases at J, with 20 bases between the two ends. CDR3 length equals 13 residues. CDR3 DNA sequence: TGTGCCAGCAAGCAGGTTCCGGGAGAGGCCCAGTACTTC. Encoded protein: CASKQVPGEAQYF.

The rearrangement links TRBV28 to TRBJ2-7; a weak D match, TRBD2 (5 bases). The V end lost 5 bases, the J end lost 3 bases, and 14 bases lay between the germline ends. The CDR3 is made up of 14 amino acids. CDR1 and CDR2 from the germline V gene are MDHEN and SYDVKM. In DNA, the CDR3 is TGTGCCAGCAGTGGAACTAGTTCCGTCTACGAGCAGTACTTC. Protein: CASSGTSSVYEQYF.

The chain combines TRBV6-6 with TRBJ1-1, with 9 bases aligning to TRBD1. Germline CDR1 and CDR2: MNHNY and SVGAGI (reference sequence). The CDR3 runs 13 residues. V trimming: 8 bases; J trimming: 6 bases; junction bases outside the gene matches: 7. The CDR3 region is CASGDREDPEAFF. CDR3 DNA: TGTGCCAGCGGGGACAGGGAAGATCCTGAAGCTTTCTTT.

This chain connects TRBV28 to TRBJ1-6, with TRBD1 matching 8 bases. The germline V gene encodes CDR1 MDHEN and CDR2 SYDVKM. The CDR3 extends over 18 amino acids. V lost 5 bases to trimming and J lost 1 base; unmatched junction nucleotides: 10. The CDR3 nucleotides are TGTGCCAGCAGTGTCCCCGGGACAGGTTCATCCTATAATTCACCCCTCCACTTT. Its translation: CASSVPGTGSSYNSPLHF.

The chain links TRBV9 to TRBJ2-2; D is unresolved. From germline, CDR1 is SGDLS and CDR2 YYNGEE. The CDR3 totals 13 residues. Trimming pared 0 bases from V and 6 bases from J, leaving 6 bases between. The CDR3 here is CASSVASAGELFF. CDR3 in DNA: TGTGCCAGCAGCGTAGCAAGCGCCGGGGAGCTGTTTTTT.

In this sample, this clonotype turned up a few times. This chain connects TRBV27 to TRBJ2-6; D possibly uses TRBD1 or TRBD2 (5 bases each). The CDR3 contains 18 residues. Trimming cost V 5 bases and J 0 bases, with 17 bases left between them. Germline loops: CDR1 MNHEY, CDR2 SMNVEV (reference sequence). CDR3 in DNA: TGTGCCAGCAGTGTCCGTGGGACCGGTTACTCTGGGGCCAACGTCCTGACTTTC. Translated: CASSVRGTGYSGANVLTF.

This sequence joins TRBV6-1 and TRBJ2-1; unclear D gene. V lost 3 bases and J lost 6, with 9 bases in between. The CDR3 runs to 13 residues. Germline V lookup: CDR1 MNHNS, CDR2 SASEGT. CDR3 protein: CASSDVAPNEQFF. In nucleotides, the CDR3 is TGTGCCAGCAGTGACGTTGCCCCCAATGAGCAGTTCTTC.

There are many counts of this clonotype. The genes are TRBV30 and TRBJ2-7; D is undetermined. The CDR3 runs 13 residues. Trimming stripped 0 bases from V and 1 base from J, with 7 bases between. Germline CDR1 reads GTSNPN; CDR2 reads SVGIG (reference sequence). CDR3 DNA: TGTGCCTGGAGTGTAGGGCAGTCCTACGAGCAGTACTTC. This codes for CAWSVGQSYEQYF.

Points on this clonotype: A much larger clone is a single base away; this may be a read error. The CDR3 loop reads CASNRGSWQPQHF. CDR3 sequence (DNA): TGTGCCAGCAACCGGGGTAGTTGGCAGCCCCAGCATTTT. V usage is TRBV12-3 or TRBV12-4 and J usage is TRBJ1-5; no clear D. CDR3 length: 13 amino acids. Between the trimmed V and J ends, which lost 7 bases and 7 bases, there was a span of 14 bases.

CDR3 protein: CAGRYGQGSPILNTEAFF. The CDR3 region has the DNA TGTGCTGGCAGGTACGGACAGGGGTCGCCGATTTTGAACACTGAAGCTTTCTTT. V usage is TRBV12-3 or TRBV12-4 and J usage is TRBJ1-1; TRBD1 aligns across 9 bases. The CDR3 is 18 amino acids.

The J gene is TRBJ2-3, the V gene TRBV7-2; no clear D. Germline CDR1 and CDR2: SGHTA and FQGNSA. V was clipped by 2 bases and J by 5 bases, with 8 bases between them. This CDR3 has 13 amino acids. CDR3 coding DNA: TGTGCCAGCAGCTTAAATAAAGAAGATACGCAGTATTTT. Translated, it gives CASSLNKEDTQYF. Full variable domain (missing parts from reference TRBV7-2 and TRBJ2-3): GAGVSQSPSNKVTEKGKDVELRCDPISGHTALYWYRQSLGQGLEFLIYFQGNSAPDKSGLPSDRFSAERTGGSVSTLTIQRTQQEDSAVYLCASSLNKEDTQYFGPGTRLTVL.

This clonotype appeared a few times. This sequence joins TRBV20-1 and TRBJ1-4; D is ambiguous. Trimming shortened V by 0 bases and J by 8 bases, and 7 bases separated the two germline ends. Germline V gene data show CDR1 as DFQATT and CDR2 as SNEGSKA (reference sequence). The CDR3 consists of 12 residues. CDR3 residues: CSARDIQEKLFF. The CDR3 nucleotides are TGCAGTGCTAGAGATATCCAGGAAAAACTGTTTTTT.

This clonotype appeared a few times. The chain uses TRBV9 and TRBJ2-7; D may be TRBD2 (6 bases). CDR1 is SGDLS and CDR2 is YYNGEE in the germline V gene. Trimming left V 4 bases short and J 2 bases short, with 13 bases between. This CDR3 contains 14 residues. The CDR3 nucleotides are TGTGCCAGCAGCCCATGGGACTGGCCCTACGAGCAGTACTTC. It specifies CASSPWDWPYEQYF.

This clonotype showed up just a few times. The chain uses TRBV2 and TRBJ1-4; 7 bases are shared with TRBD1. The CDR3 has 15 amino acids. V dropped 6 bases and J dropped 6; count of bases not matched to a gene: 10. Germline V lookup: CDR1 SNHLY, CDR2 FYNNEI. The CDR3 is CASSPGQTTYEKLFF. The CDR3 nucleotides read TGTGCCAGCAGCCCGGGACAGACCACATATGAAAAACTGTTTTTT.

The table lists this clonotype with many counts. V usage is TRBV29-1 and J usage is TRBJ2-1; D is uncertain. Germline CDR1 is SQVTM and CDR2 is ANQGSEA. The CDR3 is made up of 12 amino acids. The DNA for the CDR3 is TGCAGAGCTACAGAGGCGGATAATGAGCAGTTCTTC. Residues: CRATEADNEQFF.

This chain connects TRBV11-2 to TRBJ2-1; D may be TRBD2 (6 bases). The V and J ends lost 3 bases and 3 bases respectively, with 12 bases between them. Germline-derived CDR1 and CDR2 are SGHAT and FQNNGV. The CDR3 totals 15 residues. CDR3 sequence reads: CASSFRAGYYNEQFF. The CDR3 DNA reads TGTGCCAGCAGCTTTAGGGCGGGATACTACAATGAGCAGTTCTTC.

This clonotype came up a few times. The rearrangement links TRBV12-3 or TRBV12-4 to TRBJ1-1; maybe TRBD1 (6 bases). Trimming removed 7 bases from V and 6 bases from J, with 9 bases in between. The CDR3 consists of 11 residues. The CDR3 region has the DNA TGTGCCAGCAAGGGGGGGGCTGAAGCTTTCTTT. Its translation is CASKGGAEAFF.

In its sample, this clonotype was seen many times. This chain joins TRBV11-1 and TRBJ2-1, with D possibly being TRBD1 or TRBD2 (5 bases each). Trimming took off 5 bases at V and 11 bases at J, with 19 bases between the two ends. This CDR3 has 14 residues. Germline V gives CDR1 SGHAT, CDR2 FQDESV (reference sequence). The CDR3 DNA reads TGTGCCAGCAGCACTCCGGGACCCCGGGTAAAGCAGTTCTTC. Amino acids: CASSTPGPRVKQFF.

This clonotype was counted a few times. The gene calls are TRBV2 and TRBJ2-5, with 12 bases fitting TRBD1. CDR1 and CDR2 from the germline V gene are SNHLY and FYNNEI. J lost 2 bases, V lost 8 bases, and 12 bases had no gene match. The CDR3 extends over 17 amino acids. The CDR3 coding sequence is TGTGCCAGCTCGTTGGGACAGGGGGCGCCTCGTCAAGAGACCCAGTACTTC. Translated: CASSLGQGAPRQETQYF.